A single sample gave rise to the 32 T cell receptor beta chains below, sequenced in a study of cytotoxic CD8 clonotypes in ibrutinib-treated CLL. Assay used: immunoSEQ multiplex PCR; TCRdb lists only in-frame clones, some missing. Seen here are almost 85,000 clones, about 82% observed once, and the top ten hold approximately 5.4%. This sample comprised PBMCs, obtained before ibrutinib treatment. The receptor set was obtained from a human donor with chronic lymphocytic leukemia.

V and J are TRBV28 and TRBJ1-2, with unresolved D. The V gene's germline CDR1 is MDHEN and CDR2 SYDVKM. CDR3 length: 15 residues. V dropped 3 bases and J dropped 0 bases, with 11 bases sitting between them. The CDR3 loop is CASSFYGSPNYGYTF. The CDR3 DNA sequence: TGTGCCAGCAGTTTTTACGGAAGCCCTAACTATGGCTACACCTTC.

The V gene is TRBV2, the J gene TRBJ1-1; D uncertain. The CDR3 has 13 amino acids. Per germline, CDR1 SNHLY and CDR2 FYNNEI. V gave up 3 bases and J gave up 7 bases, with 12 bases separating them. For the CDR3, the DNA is TGTGCCAGCAGTGACCCCCAGGCGGATGAAGCTTTCTTT. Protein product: CASSDPQADEAFF.

The CDR3 nucleotides read TGTGCCAGCAGCTTGGTGGACAGGGGCCTCCCTGAAGCTTTCTTT. It translates to CASSLVDRGLPEAFF. This rearrangement joins TRBV5-4 to TRBJ1-1; 9 nucleotides line up with TRBD1. CDR3 size: 15 residues. Germline V CDR1 and CDR2: SGHNT, YYREEE (reference sequence). V trimming: 0 bases; J trimming: 6 bases; junction bases outside the gene matches: 6.

The CDR3 DNA sequence: TGTGCCAGTAGTGCAAGGGGGCGCGGCAATCAGCCCCAGCATTTT. Its protein product is CASSARGRGNQPQHF. This rearrangement joins TRBV19 to TRBJ1-5; the match to TRBD1 covers 7 bases. CDR3 size: 15 residues. The V gene's germline CDR1 is LNHDA and CDR2 SQIVND (reference sequence). Trimming took 5 bases from V and 2 from J; bases not matched to a gene: 6.

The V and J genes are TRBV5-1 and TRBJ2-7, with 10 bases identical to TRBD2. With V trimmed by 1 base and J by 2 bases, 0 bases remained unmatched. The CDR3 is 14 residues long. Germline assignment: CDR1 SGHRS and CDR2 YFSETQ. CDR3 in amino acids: CASSLTSGAYEQYF. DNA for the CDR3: TGCGCCAGCAGCTTGACTAGCGGGGCCTACGAGCAGTACTTC.

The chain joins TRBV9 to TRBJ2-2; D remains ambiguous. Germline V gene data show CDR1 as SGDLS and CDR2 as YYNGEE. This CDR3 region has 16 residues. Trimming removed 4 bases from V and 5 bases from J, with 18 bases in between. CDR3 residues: CASSTRQVPETGELFF. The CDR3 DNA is TGTGCCAGCAGCACTCGACAAGTCCCCGAAACCGGGGAGCTGTTTTTT.

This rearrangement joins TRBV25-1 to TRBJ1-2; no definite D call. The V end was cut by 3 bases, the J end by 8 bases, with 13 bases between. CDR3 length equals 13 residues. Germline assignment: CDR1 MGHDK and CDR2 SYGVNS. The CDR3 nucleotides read TGTGCCAGCAGTGATCATGGGGTGAGGGGCTACACCTTC. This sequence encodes CASSDHGVRGYTF.

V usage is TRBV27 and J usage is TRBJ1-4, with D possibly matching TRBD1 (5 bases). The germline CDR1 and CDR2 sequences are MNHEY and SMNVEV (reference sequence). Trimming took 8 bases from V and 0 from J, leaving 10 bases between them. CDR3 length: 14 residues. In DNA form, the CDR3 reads TGTGCCAGCGGGGGAATAGCAACTAATGAAAAACTGTTTTTT. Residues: CASGGIATNEKLFF.

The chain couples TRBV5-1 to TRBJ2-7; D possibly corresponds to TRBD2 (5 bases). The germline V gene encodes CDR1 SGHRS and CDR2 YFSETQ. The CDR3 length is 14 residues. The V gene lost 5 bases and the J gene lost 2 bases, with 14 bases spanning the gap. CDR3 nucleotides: TGCGCCAGCAGATCCGGGGAGAGGGCCTACGAGCAGTACTTC. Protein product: CASRSGERAYEQYF. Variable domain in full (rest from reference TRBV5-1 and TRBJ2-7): KAGVTQTPRYLIKTRGQQVTLSCSPISGHRSVSWYQQTPGQGLQFLFEYFSETQRNKGNFPGRFSGRQFSNSRSEMNVSTLELGDSALYLCASRSGERAYEQYFGPGTRLTVT.

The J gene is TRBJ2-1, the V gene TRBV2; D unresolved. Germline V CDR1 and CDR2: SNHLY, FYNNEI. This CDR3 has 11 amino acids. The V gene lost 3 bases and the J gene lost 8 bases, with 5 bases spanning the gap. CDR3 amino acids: CASSDAYEQFF. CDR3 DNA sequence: TGTGCCAGCAGTGACGCCTATGAGCAGTTCTTC. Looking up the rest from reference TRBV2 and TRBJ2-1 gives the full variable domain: EPEVTQTPSHQVTQMGQEVILRCVPISNHLYFYWYRQILGQKVEFLVSFYNNEISEKSEIFDDQFSVERPDGSNFTLKIRSTKLEDSAMYFCASSDAYEQFFGPGTRLTVL.

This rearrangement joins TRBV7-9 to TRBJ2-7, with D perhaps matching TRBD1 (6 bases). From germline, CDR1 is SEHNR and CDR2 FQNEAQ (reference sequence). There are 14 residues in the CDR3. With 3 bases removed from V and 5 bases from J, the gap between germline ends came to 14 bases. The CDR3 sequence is CASSLTGASDEQYF. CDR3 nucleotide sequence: TGTGCCAGCAGCTTGACAGGTGCTTCTGACGAGCAGTACTTC.

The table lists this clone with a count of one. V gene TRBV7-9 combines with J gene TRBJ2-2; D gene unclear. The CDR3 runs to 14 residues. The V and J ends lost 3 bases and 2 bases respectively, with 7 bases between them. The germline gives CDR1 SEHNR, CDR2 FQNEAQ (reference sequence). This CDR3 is CASSFNRNTGELFF. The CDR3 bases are TGTGCCAGCAGCTTTAACAGAAACACCGGGGAGCTGTTTTTT.

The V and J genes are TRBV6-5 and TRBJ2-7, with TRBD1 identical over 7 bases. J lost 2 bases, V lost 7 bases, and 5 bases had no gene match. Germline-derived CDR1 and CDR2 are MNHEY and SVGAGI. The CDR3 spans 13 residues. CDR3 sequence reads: CASNWDRTYEQYF. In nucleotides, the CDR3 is TGTGCCAGCAATTGGGACAGAACCTACGAGCAGTACTTC.

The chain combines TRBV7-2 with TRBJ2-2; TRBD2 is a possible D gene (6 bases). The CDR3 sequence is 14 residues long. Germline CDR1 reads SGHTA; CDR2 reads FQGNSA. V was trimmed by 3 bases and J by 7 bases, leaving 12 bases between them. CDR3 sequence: CASSFSGYSGELFF. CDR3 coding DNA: TGTGCCAGCAGCTTTAGCGGATACAGCGGGGAGCTGTTTTTT.

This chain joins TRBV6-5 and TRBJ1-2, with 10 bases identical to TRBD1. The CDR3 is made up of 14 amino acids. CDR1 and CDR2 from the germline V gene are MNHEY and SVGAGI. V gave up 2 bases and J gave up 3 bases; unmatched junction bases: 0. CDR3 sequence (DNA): TGTGCCAGCAGTTACGGGACAGGGGACTATGGCTACACCTTC. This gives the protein CASSYGTGDYGYTF.

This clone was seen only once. This CDR3 is CASSLASGGVEKLFF. In nucleotides, the CDR3 is TGCGCCAGCAGCTTGGCATCTGGAGGTGTGGAAAAACTGTTTTTT. The gene calls are TRBV5-1 and TRBJ1-4; D is ambiguous. Germline CDR1 reads SGHRS; CDR2 reads YFSETQ. The V end lost 0 bases, the J end lost 8 bases, and 14 bases lay between the germline ends. The CDR3 spans 15 residues.

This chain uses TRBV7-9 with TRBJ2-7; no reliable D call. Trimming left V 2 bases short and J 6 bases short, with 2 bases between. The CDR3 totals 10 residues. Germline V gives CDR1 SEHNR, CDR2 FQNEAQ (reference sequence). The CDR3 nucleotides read TGTGCCAGCAGCTTAAGCGAGCAGTACTTC. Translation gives CASSLSEQYF. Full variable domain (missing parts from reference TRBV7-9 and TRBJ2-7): DTGVSQNPRHKITKRGQNVTFRCDPISEHNRLYWYRQTLGQGPEFLTYFQNEAQLEKSRLLSDRFSAERPKGSFSTLEIQRTEQGDSAMYLCASSLSEQYFGPGTRLTVT.

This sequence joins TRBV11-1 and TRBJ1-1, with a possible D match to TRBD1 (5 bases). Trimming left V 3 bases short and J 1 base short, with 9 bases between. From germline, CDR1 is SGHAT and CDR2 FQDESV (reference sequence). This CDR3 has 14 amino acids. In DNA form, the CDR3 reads TGTGCCAGCAGCTTTGACAGCCCGAACACTGAAGCTTTCTTT. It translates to CASSFDSPNTEAFF.

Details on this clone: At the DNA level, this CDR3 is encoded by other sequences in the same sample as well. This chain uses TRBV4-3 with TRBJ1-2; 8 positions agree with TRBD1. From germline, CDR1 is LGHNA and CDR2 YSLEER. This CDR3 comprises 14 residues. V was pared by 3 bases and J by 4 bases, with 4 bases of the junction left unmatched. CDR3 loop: CASSQEGQGYGYTF. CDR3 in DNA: TGCGCCAGCAGCCAGGAAGGACAGGGCTATGGCTACACCTTC.

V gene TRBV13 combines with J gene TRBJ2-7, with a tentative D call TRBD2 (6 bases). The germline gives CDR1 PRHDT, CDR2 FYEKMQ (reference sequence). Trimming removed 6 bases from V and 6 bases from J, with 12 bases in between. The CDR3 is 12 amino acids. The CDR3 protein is CASSLRGGEQYF. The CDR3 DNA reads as TGTGCCAGCAGTCTAAGGGGAGGCGAGCAGTACTTC.

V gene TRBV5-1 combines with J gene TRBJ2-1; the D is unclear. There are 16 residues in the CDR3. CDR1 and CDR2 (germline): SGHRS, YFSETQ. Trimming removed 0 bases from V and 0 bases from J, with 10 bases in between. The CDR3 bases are TGCGCCAGCAGCTTGGGTTCGGATAGCTCCTACAATGAGCAGTTCTTC. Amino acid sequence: CASSLGSDSSYNEQFF. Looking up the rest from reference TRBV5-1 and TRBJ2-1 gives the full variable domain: KAGVTQTPRYLIKTRGQQVTLSCSPISGHRSVSWYQQTPGQGLQFLFEYFSETQRNKGNFPGRFSGRQFSNSRSEMNVSTLELGDSALYLCASSLGSDSSYNEQFFGPGTRLTVL.

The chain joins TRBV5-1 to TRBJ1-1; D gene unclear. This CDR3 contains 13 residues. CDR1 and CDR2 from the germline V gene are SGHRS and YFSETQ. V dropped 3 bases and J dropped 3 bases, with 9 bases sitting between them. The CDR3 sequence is CASSWGIDTEAFF. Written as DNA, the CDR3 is TGCGCCAGCAGCTGGGGAATAGACACTGAAGCTTTCTTT.

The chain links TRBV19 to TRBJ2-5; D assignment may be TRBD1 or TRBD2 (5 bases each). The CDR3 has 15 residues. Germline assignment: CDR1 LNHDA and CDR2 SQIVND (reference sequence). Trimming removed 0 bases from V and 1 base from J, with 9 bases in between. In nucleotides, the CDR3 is TGTGCCAGTAGTATAGATCGGGGCGTCCAAGAGACCCAGTACTTC. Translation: CASSIDRGVQETQYF.

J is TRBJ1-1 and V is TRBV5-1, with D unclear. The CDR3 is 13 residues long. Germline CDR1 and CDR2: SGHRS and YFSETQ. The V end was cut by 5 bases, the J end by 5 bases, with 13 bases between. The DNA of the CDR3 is TGCGCCAGCAGACTTCAGGTTTGGACTGAAGCTTTCTTT. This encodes CASRLQVWTEAFF.

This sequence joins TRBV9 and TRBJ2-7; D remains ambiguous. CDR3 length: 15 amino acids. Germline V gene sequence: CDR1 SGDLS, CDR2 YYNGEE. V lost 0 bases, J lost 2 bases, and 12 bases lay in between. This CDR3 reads CASSVGLEPTYEQYF. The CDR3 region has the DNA TGTGCCAGCAGCGTAGGTCTTGAGCCGACCTACGAGCAGTACTTC.

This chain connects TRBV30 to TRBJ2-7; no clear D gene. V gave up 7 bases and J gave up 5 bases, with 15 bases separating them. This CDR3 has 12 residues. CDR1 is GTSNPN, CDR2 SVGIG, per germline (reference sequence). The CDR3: CAYPQDVDEQYF. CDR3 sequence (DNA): TGTGCCTACCCCCAGGACGTAGACGAGCAGTACTTC.

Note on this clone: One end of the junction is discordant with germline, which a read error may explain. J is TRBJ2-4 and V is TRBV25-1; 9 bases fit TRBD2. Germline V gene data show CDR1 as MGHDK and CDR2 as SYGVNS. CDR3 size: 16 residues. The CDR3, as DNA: TGTGCCGGCAGTGGAGCGGGAGGACGGTACCAAAACATTCAGTACTTC. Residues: CAGSGAGGRYQNIQYF.

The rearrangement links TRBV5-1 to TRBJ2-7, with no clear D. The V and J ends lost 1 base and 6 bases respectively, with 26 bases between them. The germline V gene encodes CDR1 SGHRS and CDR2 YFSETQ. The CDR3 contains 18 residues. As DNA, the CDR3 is TGCGCCAGCAGCTTGAGTCTGCCCATACCCTTCTACAACGGCGAGCAGTACTTC. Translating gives CASSLSLPIPFYNGEQYF. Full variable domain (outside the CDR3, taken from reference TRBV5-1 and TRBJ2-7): KAGVTQTPRYLIKTRGQQVTLSCSPISGHRSVSWYQQTPGQGLQFLFEYFSETQRNKGNFPGRFSGRQFSNSRSEMNVSTLELGDSALYLCASSLSLPIPFYNGEQYFGPGTRLTVT.

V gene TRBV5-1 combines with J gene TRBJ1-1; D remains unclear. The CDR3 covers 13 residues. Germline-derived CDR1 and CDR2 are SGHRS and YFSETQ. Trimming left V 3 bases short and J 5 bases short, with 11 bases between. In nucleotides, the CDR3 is TGCGCCAGCAGCTCCCAGTGGCGGACTGAAGCTTTCTTT. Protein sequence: CASSSQWRTEAFF.

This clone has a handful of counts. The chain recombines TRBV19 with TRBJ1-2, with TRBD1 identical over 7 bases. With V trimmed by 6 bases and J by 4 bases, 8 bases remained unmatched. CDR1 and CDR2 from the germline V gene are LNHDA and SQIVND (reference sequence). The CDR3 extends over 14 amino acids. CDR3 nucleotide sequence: TGTGCCAGTAGAGAGACAGGGCGGAGCTATGGCTACACCTTC. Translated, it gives CASRETGRSYGYTF. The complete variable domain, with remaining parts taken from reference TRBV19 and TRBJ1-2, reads DGGITQSPKYLFRKEGQNVTLSCEQNLNHDAMYWYRQDPGQGLRLIYYSQIVNDFQKGDIAEGYSVSREKKESFPLTVTSAQKNPTAFYLCASRETGRSYGYTFGSGTRLTVV.

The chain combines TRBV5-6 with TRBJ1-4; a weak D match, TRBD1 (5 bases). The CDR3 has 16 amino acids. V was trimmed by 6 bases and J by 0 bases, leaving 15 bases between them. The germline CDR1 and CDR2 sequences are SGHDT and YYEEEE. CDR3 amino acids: CASTDGTRATNEKLFF. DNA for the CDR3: TGTGCCAGCACCGACGGGACGAGAGCAACTAATGAAAAACTGTTTTTT.

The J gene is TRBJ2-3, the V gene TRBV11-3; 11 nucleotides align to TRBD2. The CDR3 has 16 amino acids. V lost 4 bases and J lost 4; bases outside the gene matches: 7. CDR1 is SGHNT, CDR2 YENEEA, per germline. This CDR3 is CASSSISGRAADTQYF. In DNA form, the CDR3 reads TGTGCCAGCAGCTCAATTAGCGGGAGGGCCGCAGATACGCAGTATTTT.